The present TCR beta chain was sequenced within a study of response to subunit inactivated influenza vaccine. The germline V gene has CDR1 DFQATT and CDR2 SNEGSKA (reference sequence). The ends lost 3 bases at V and 5 bases at J; junction bases unmatched: 7. The CDR3 loop spans 14 amino acids. Study results and limitations: The study's authors posited that every seasonal influenza vaccination enlists few new T cells.

In TCRdb, the RT-PCR reads were re-called with MiXCR into one record per CDR3 protein. The top ten hold about a tenth of the sample, which has roughly 180,000 distinct CDR3 sequences, about a tenth seen once. A remark on this clonotype: Its antigen is unidentified.

Specimen: non-naive T cells sorted from PBMCs, collected on the day of vaccination. This receptor was obtained from a man aged 50 or older who received an inactivated influenza vaccine. The gene calls are TRBV20-1 and TRBJ2-5; 9 bases fit TRBD2. For the CDR3, the DNA is TGCAGTGCTAGTCTTGCGGGGGGGGTCGAGACCCAGTACTTC. Its protein is CSASLAGGVETQYF.